The present T cell receptor (beta chain) was sequenced within a study of blood T cell repertoires in COVID-19. On the study more broadly: COVID-19 samples from acute and convalescent phases originated in the United States, Italy and Spain. PBMCs, B-cell-depleted T cells, or T cells were the source of the cDNA or gDNA that made up the material.

Per the original data handling: Nucleated cell counts were estimated from reference gene primer amplification. Some clones are missing from TCRdb's copy, which holds only in-frame ones; the method was immunoSEQ multiplex PCR. V and J calls and clone size are those listed in that table; D and trimming were worked out from the DNA. This table has about 190,000 clones, 70% to 90% appearing once. The CDR3 sequence is 12 residues long. After removal of 5 bases from V and 8 bases from J, the junction contained 2 bases not matched to a gene. Germline CDR1 is SNHLY and CDR2 is FYNNEI. In its sample, this clone was seen once.

This TCR came from a woman aged 70-85 years with active or convalescent COVID-19. V gene TRBV2 combines with J gene TRBJ2-1, with 8 bases lining up with TRBD1. The sample taken for sequencing was peripheral blood. CDR3 sequence reads: CASSLQGDEQFF. CDR3 bases: TGTGCCAGCAGTTTACAGGGGGATGAGCAGTTCTTC.